This is a list of T cell receptor beta chains from one sample in a study of blood T cell repertoires in COVID-19. Measured with immunoSEQ multiplex PCR; TCRdb has only the in-frame clones, and not every one. The sample contains 60,000 to 75,000 clones, approximately 89% of which appear only once. The sequenced sample was peripheral blood. Receptor source: a woman aged 55-70 years with acute or convalescent COVID-19. Each CDR3 is given with its conserved first and last residue. Fields, in order: clone size, V gene, D gene, J gene, CDR3 DNA, CDR3 protein. A D gene is named only where the DNA matches it firmly. Clone sizes are given selectively: once, few, many, or a class where the clone is expanded.

.	TRBV6-6	TRBD1	TRBJ1-1	TGTGCCAGCAGTTCGAATCCGGGACAGCCCTCCGACGCTTTCTTT	CASSSNPGQPSDAFF
.	TRBV19	TRBD1	TRBJ1-1	TGTGCCAGTAGTCTGTTGACAGGGGAAGGGAACACTGAAGCTTTCTTT	CASSLLTGEGNTEAFF
.	TRBV27	.	TRBJ1-5	TGTGCCAGCAGTTCGATAACAGGGCGGAATCAGCCCCAGCATTTT	CASSSITGRNQPQHF
.	TRBV6-5	.	TRBJ2-1	TGTGCCAGCAGTAGGGGGGCCTATGCAGGGGGTGAGCAGTTCTTC	CASSRGAYAGGEQFF
.	TRBV6-2/TRBV6-3	TRBD2	TRBJ2-5	TGTGCCAGCAGTTACTCGAGACTAGCGGGTCCCCAAGAGACCCAGTACTTC	CASSYSRLAGPQETQYF
.	TRBV7-9	.	TRBJ2-5	TGTGCCAGCAGCTTATACCTAGGGGGGGTAGAGACCCAGTACTTC	CASSLYLGGVETQYF
.	TRBV7-7	TRBD2	TRBJ2-2	TGTGCCAGCAGCTTACGTGTTAGCGGGGGGCTGCCCGGGGAGCTGTTTTTT	CASSLRVSGGLPGELFF
.	TRBV2	TRBD2	TRBJ2-1	TGTGCCAGCAGTGAAGGGCGGGGGGGCTTATACAATGAGCAGTTCTTC	CASSEGRGGLYNEQFF
once	TRBV7-8	.	TRBJ2-3	TGTGCCAGCAGCTTACAGGACAATCCAGATACGCAGTATTTT	CASSLQDNPDTQYF
.	TRBV10-3	.	TRBJ2-3	TGTGCCATCAGTAGACCCGGGGGTGCTTTCACAGATACGCAGTATTTT	CAISRPGGAFTDTQYF
.	TRBV7-2	.	TRBJ1-1	TGTGCCAGCAGCCATCAGACAGCTTTGGGCACTGAAGCTTTCTTT	CASSHQTALGTEAFF
.	TRBV5-1	TRBD1	TRBJ2-5	TGCGCCAGCAGCCCCCGGACAGGGGAGGGAGAGACCCAGTACTTC	CASSPRTGEGETQYF
.	TRBV19	.	TRBJ2-6	TGTGCCAGTAGTATTCAGGGGTCCGGCTCTGGGGCCAACGTCCTGACTTTC	CASSIQGSGSGANVLTF
.	TRBV6-5	.	TRBJ2-5	TGTGCCAGCAGAGGGGCAGGGGATTGGGAGACCCAGTACTTC	CASRGAGDWETQYF
once	TRBV5-1	.	TRBJ1-6	TGCGCCAGCAGCTTAGGGGAAGGACGTTCACCCCTCCACTTT	CASSLGEGRSPLHF
.	TRBV7-9	TRBD1	TRBJ1-6	TGTGCCAGCAGCTCACACGACCAGACAGGGAGGAGTTCACCCCTCCACTTT	CASSSHDQTGRSSPLHF
.	TRBV3-1/TRBV3-2	.	TRBJ1-1	TGTGCCAGCAGCCAAGCGTCGGGAGGGGAAAAAGCTTTCTTT	CASSQASGGEKAFF
once	TRBV10-3	TRBD1	TRBJ1-2	TGTGCCTCCATTCCCGGGACAGGGGGCGGGCGTGGCTACACCTTC	CASIPGTGGGRGYTF
.	TRBV5-1	.	TRBJ2-2	TGCGCCAGCGCAGACAGGGAGGTTAGCACCGGGGAGCTGTTTTTT	CASADREVSTGELFF
.	TRBV6-5	TRBD1	TRBJ2-7	TGTGCCAGCAGTTACTCCCCCGACAGGGGGGTCGAGCAGTACTTC	CASSYSPDRGVEQYF
.	TRBV18	.	TRBJ1-2	TGTGCCAGCTCACCATTCCAGGCCTCTAACTATGGCTACACCTTC	CASSPFQASNYGYTF
.	TRBV27	.	TRBJ1-2	TGTGCCAGCAGTTTATCCAGCGGATTTGGCTACACCTTC	CASSLSSGFGYTF
.	TRBV19	.	TRBJ1-2	TGTGCCAGTAGTATAAGGCAGGGCGCTAACTATGGCTACACCTTC	CASSIRQGANYGYTF
.	TRBV7-8	.	TRBJ1-1	TGTGCCAGCGAGAGGAGGGGCCCCCGGGAGAACACTGAAGCTTTCTTT	CASERRGPRENTEAFF
.	TRBV5-1	.	TRBJ1-4	TGCGCCAGCAGCCCGATAGAGGGAGAAAAACTGTTTTTT	CASSPIEGEKLFF
once	TRBV6-5	TRBD1	TRBJ1-5	TGTGCCAGCAGCAGGGGACAGAATAGCAATCAGCCCCAGCATTTT	CASSRGQNSNQPQHF
few	TRBV7-9	TRBD1	TRBJ1-2	TGTGCCAGCAGCTTAGCGGGGACAGGGGGTTTACATGGCTACACCTTC	CASSLAGTGGLHGYTF
.	TRBV10-1	.	TRBJ2-3	TGCGCCAGCAGTGATGGACTTGCAGATACGCAGTATTTT	CASSDGLADTQYF
.	TRBV6-6	TRBD1	TRBJ1-5	TGTGCCAGCACCGACGGGACAGGGGGCCGGCAGCCCCAGCATTTT	CASTDGTGGRQPQHF
once	TRBV19	TRBD1	TRBJ2-5	TGTGCCAGTAGCTTCAGCCGGGACAGGAAGTACTTC	CASSFSRDRKYF
.	TRBV7-9	.	TRBJ2-5	TGTGCCAGCAGCTTAGCGGGGGGAGAGACCCAGTACTTC	CASSLAGGETQYF
.	TRBV19	.	TRBJ2-3	TGTGCCAGTAGTATGAGAGCGGGCCCAAGCACAGATACGCAGTATTTT	CASSMRAGPSTDTQYF
.	TRBV4-2	TRBD1	TRBJ2-2	TGTGCCAGCAGCCAAGGGACAGGGGTTATCGGCACCGGGGAGCTGTTTTTT	CASSQGTGVIGTGELFF
.	TRBV15	.	TRBJ2-5	TGTGCCACCAGCGGGTTTCAGGAACAAGAGACCCAGTACTTC	CATSGFQEQETQYF
.	TRBV6-5	.	TRBJ1-5	TGTGCCAGCAGTCCGAGCATGCATAGCAATCAGCCCCAGCATTTT	CASSPSMHSNQPQHF
.	TRBV11-2	TRBD1	TRBJ2-5	TGTGCCAGCAGCTTAGGACAGGGGTGGGGAGGAGAGACCCAGTACTTC	CASSLGQGWGGETQYF
.	TRBV25-1	TRBD1	TRBJ1-3	TGTGCCAGCAGTGAATGGGGACAGGGGTCGAGCTCTGGAAACACCATATATTTT	CASSEWGQGSSSGNTIYF
.	TRBV2	TRBD1	TRBJ1-2	TGTGCCAGCAGGGAAGACAGGGCGCAAGGAGGCTACACCTTC	CASREDRAQGGYTF
.	TRBV2	.	TRBJ2-5	TGTGCCAGCAGTGTAGGGGGGGCGGTCGAGACCCAGTACTTC	CASSVGGAVETQYF
.	TRBV4-1	.	TRBJ1-4	TGCGCCAGCAGCCAAGAGTCACGGGAAAATGAAAAACTGTTTTTT	CASSQESRENEKLFF